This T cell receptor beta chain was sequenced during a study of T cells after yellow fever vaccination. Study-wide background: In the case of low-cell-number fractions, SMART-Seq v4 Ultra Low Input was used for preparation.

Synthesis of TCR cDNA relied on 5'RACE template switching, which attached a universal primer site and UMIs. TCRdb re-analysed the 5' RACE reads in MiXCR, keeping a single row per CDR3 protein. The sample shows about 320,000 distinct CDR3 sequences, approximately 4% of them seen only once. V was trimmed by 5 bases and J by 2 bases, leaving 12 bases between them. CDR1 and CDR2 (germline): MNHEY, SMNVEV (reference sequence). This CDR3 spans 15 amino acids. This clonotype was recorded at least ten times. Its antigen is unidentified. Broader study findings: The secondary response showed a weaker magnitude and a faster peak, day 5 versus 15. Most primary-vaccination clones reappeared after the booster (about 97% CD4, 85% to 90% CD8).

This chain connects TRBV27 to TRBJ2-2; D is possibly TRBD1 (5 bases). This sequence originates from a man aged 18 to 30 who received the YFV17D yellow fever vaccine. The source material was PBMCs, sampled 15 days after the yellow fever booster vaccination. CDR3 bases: TGTGCCAGCAGTCAGGGCGTTATTAACACCGGGGAGCTGTTTTTT. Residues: CASSQGVINTGELFF.